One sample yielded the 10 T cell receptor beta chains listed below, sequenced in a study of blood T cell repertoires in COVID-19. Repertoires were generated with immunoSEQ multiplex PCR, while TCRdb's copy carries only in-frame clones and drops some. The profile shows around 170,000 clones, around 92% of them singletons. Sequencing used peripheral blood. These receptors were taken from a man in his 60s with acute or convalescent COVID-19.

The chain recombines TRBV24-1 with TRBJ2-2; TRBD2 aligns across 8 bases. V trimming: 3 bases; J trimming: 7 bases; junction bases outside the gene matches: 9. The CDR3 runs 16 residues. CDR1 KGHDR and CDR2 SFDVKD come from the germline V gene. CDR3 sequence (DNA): TGTGCCACCAGTGATGGGACTAGGCCCTTCGGCGGGGAGCTGTTTTTT. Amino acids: CATSDGTRPFGGELFF.

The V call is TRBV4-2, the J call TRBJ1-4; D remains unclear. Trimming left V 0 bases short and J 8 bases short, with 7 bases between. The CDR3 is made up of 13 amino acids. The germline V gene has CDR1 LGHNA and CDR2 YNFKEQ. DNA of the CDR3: TGTGCCAGCAGCCAAGATTCGGGGGAAAAACTGTTTTTT. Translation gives CASSQDSGEKLFF.

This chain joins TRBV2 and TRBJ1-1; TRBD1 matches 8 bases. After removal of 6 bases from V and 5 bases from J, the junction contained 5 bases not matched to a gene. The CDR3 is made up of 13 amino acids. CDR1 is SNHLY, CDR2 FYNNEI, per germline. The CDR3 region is CASRGTGGTEAFF. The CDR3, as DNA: TGTGCCAGCAGGGGGACAGGTGGGACTGAAGCTTTCTTT.

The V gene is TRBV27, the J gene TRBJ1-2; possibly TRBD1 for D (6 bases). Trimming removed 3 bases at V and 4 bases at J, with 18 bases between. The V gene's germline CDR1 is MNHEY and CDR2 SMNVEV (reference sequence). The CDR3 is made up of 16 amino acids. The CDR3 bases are TGTGCCAGCAGTTTTAATATGGGGGCGCTCTTCTATGGCTACACCTTC. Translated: CASSFNMGALFYGYTF.

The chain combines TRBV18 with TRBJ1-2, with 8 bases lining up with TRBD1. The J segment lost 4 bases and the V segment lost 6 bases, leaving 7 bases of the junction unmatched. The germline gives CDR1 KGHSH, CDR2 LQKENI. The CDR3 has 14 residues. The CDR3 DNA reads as TGTGCCAGCTCTCCGACAGGGGAGGGCTATGGCTACACCTTC. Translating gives CASSPTGEGYGYTF.

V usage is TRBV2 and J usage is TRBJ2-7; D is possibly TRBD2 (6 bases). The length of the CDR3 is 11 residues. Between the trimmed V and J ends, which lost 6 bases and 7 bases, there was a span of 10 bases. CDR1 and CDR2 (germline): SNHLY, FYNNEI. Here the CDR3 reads CASRMEGEQYF. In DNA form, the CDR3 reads TGTGCCAGCAGGATGGAGGGGGAGCAGTACTTC.

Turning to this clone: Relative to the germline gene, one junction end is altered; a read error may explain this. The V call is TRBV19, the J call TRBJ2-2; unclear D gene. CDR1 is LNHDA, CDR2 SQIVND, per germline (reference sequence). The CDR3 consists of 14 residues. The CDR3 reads CASSVDHGAGELFF. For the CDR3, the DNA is TGTGCCAGTAGTGTAGACCATGGAGCCGGGGAGCTGTTTTTT.

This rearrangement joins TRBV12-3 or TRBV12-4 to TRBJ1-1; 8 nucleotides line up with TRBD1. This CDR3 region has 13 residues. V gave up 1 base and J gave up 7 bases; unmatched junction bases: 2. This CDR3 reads CASSLGQGIEAFF. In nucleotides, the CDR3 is TGTGCCAGCAGTTTAGGACAGGGGATTGAAGCTTTCTTT.

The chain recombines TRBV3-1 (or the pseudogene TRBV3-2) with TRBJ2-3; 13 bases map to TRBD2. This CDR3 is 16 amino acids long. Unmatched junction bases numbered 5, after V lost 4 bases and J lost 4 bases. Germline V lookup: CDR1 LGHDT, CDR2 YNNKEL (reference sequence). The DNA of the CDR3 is TGTGCCAGCAGCCGGGGACTAGCGGGGACCGCAGATACGCAGTATTTT. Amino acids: CASSRGLAGTADTQYF.

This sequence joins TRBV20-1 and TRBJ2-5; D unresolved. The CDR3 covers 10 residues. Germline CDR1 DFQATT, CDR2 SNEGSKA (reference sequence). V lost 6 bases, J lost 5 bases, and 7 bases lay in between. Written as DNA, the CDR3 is TGCAGTGCAGCCGGGGAGACCCAGTACTTC. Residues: CSAAGETQYF.